The 12 T cell receptor beta chains below all came from one sample that was sequenced in a study of blood T cell repertoires in COVID-19 (TCRdb year 2020). The method behind the library was the immunoSEQ multiplex PCR assay. Imported from immuneACCESS, the table was reduced by TCRdb to in-frame sequences with V and J called. These copies leave out some clones; in studies compared against another copy, an unresolved V gene accounts for under half, and the cause of the remainder is not known. Present in this sample are approximately 230,000 clones, more than 85% of which were seen just once. The top ten constitute around 4% of the sample. The sample consisted of PBMCs or T cells enriched from blood (not recorded which). All receptors derive from a woman in her thirties who had recovered from COVID-19.

The chain's CDR3 is CASQGTASGNTIYF. DNA of the CDR3: TGTGCCAGCCAAGGGACAGCCTCTGGAAACACCATATATTTT. V usage is TRBV5-4 and J usage is TRBJ1-3, with 7 nucleotides matching TRBD1. The V gene end was trimmed by 7 bases and the J gene end by 0 bases; junction bases not matched to a gene: 4. The CDR3 has 14 residues. Germline CDR1 and CDR2: SGHNT and YYREEE (reference sequence).

V usage is TRBV15 and J usage is TRBJ1-6; D possibly corresponds to TRBD1 (5 bases). The CDR3 consists of 14 residues. Deletions cut 9 bases from V and 6 bases from J, with 15 bases between. CDR1 and CDR2 from the germline V gene are LNHNV and YYDKDF (reference sequence). The CDR3 spells CATQRGISNSPLHF. In nucleotides, the CDR3 is TGTGCCACACAAAGGGGAATCAGTAATTCACCCCTCCACTTT.

The chain employs TRBV4-3 and TRBJ1-2; 7 positions match TRBD1. With 2 bases clipped from V and 5 bases from J, the junction kept 8 bases outside the gene matches. The CDR3 covers 15 residues. The V gene's germline CDR1 is LGHNA and CDR2 YSLEER. The CDR3 loop is CASSQTDRAAYGYTF. CDR3 nucleotides: TGCGCCAGCAGCCAAACTGACAGGGCGGCGTATGGCTACACCTTC.

The chain links TRBV5-6 to TRBJ2-7, with D tentatively TRBD2 (6 bases). Germline V gene data show CDR1 as SGHDT and CDR2 as YYEEEE. The V gene lost 5 bases and the J gene lost 7 bases, with 19 bases spanning the gap. The CDR3 has 14 amino acids. The CDR3 protein is CASSLRAGKREQYF. CDR3 in DNA: TGTGCCAGCAGTCTCCGGGCGGGAAAGAGGGAGCAGTACTTC.

CDR3 in DNA: TGTGCCTGGAGTTGGACAGGGCCCACCGGGGAGCTGTTTTTT. Translation: CAWSWTGPTGELFF. This chain uses TRBV30 with TRBJ2-2; TRBD1 matches at 8 bases. V was pared by 2 bases and J by 4 bases, with 3 bases of the junction left unmatched. CDR1 is GTSNPN and CDR2 is SVGIG in the germline V gene (reference sequence). The CDR3 sequence is 14 residues long.

Ten or more counts support this clone. CDR3 DNA sequence: TGTGCCAGCAGCTTGGGAGGGGGCTATGGCTACACCTTC. Its translation: CASSLGGGYGYTF. This chain uses TRBV5-4 with TRBJ1-2, with D perhaps matching TRBD1 (6 bases). V lost 0 bases and J 4 bases, leaving 7 bases between the germline ends. This CDR3 has 13 residues. Per the germline V gene, CDR1 is SGHNT and CDR2 is YYREEE (reference sequence). The entire variable domain, with the rest obtained from reference TRBV5-4 and TRBJ1-2, is as follows: ETGVTQSPTHLIKTRGQQVTLRCSSQSGHNTVSWYQQALGQGPQFIFQYYREEENGRGNFPPRFSGLQFPNYSSELNVNALELDDSALYLCASSLGGGYGYTFGSGTRLTVV.

This chain uses TRBV3-1 (or the pseudogene TRBV3-2) with TRBJ2-1, with 7 bases lining up with TRBD1. The V segment lost 1 base and the J segment 5 bases; nucleotides outside the gene matches: 2. From germline, CDR1 is LGHDT and CDR2 YNNKEL (reference sequence). The CDR3 runs to 14 residues. CDR3 sequence (DNA): TGTGCCAGCAGCCAAGGACAGGGAGACAATGAGCAGTTCTTC. Residues: CASSQGQGDNEQFF.

The rearrangement links TRBV4-2 to TRBJ2-7; TRBD2 aligns across 10 bases. This CDR3 is 17 amino acids long. V gave up 0 bases and J gave up 4 bases; unmatched junction bases: 9. Per germline, CDR1 LGHNA and CDR2 YNFKEQ. Written as DNA, the CDR3 is TGTGCCAGCAGCCAAGAACCTTCTAGCGGGAGTGTGTACGAGCAGTACTTC. Translated: CASSQEPSSGSVYEQYF.

The chain combines TRBV3-1 (or the pseudogene TRBV3-2) with TRBJ1-2; possibly TRBD1 for D (5 bases). Trimming took 0 bases from V and 7 from J, leaving 12 bases between them. The CDR3 is 14 amino acids. CDR1 is LGHDT and CDR2 is YNNKEL in the germline V gene (reference sequence). The CDR3 DNA is TGTGCCAGCAGCCAAGATTCGGGGGGAAGTGGCTACACCTTC. This gives the protein CASSQDSGGSGYTF.

The chain has TRBV28 and TRBJ2-3; the match to TRBD2 covers 8 bases. V trimming: 6 bases; J trimming: 4 bases; junction bases outside the gene matches: 6. The CDR3 contains 14 residues. Germline-derived CDR1 and CDR2 are MDHEN and SYDVKM. The CDR3 DNA follows: TGTGCCAGCAGGCCAGCGGGAGAGTCAGATACGCAGTATTTT. This gives the protein CASRPAGESDTQYF.

This clone occurred once. The chain employs TRBV2 and TRBJ1-6; D gene uncertain. V dropped 7 bases and J dropped 10 bases, with 17 bases sitting between them. The CDR3 has 14 amino acids. Germline V lookup: CDR1 SNHLY, CDR2 FYNNEI. The CDR3 reads CASTRADGGSPLHF. The CDR3, as DNA: TGTGCCAGCACCCGGGCCGACGGAGGGTCACCCCTCCACTTT. Based on the CDR3 plus reference TRBV2 and TRBJ1-6, the full variable domain is EPEVTQTPSHQVTQMGQEVILRCVPISNHLYFYWYRQILGQKVEFLVSFYNNEISEKSEIFDDQFSVERPDGSNFTLKIRSTKLEDSAMYFCASTRADGGSPLHFGNGTRLTVT.

The V and J genes are TRBV9 and TRBJ1-1; D perhaps matches TRBD1 (6 bases). The ends were cut back, 3 bases at V and 6 bases at J, with 24 bases in the middle. From germline, CDR1 is SGDLS and CDR2 YYNGEE. This CDR3 has 17 residues. The CDR3 sequence is CASSADRKSARVAEAFF. Here the CDR3 DNA reads TGTGCCAGCAGCGCAGACAGGAAATCTGCACGGGTCGCTGAAGCTTTCTTT.